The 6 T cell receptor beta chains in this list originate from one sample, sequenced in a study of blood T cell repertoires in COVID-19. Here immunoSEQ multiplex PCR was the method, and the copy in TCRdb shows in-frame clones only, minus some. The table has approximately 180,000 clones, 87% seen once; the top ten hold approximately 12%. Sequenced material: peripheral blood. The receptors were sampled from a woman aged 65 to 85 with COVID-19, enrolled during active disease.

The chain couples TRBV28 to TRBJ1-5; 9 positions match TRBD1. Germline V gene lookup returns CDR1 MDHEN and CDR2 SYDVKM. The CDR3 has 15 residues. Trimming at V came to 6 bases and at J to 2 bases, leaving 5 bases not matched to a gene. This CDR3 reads CASRGQGTGNQPQHF. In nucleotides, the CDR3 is TGTGCCAGCAGGGGACAGGGCACGGGCAATCAGCCCCAGCATTTT.

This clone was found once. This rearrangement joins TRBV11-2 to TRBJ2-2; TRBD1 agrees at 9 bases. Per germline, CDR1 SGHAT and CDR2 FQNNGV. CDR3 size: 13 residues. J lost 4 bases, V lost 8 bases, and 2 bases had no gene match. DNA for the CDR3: TGTGCCAGCGGGACAGGGATCACCGGGGAGCTGTTTTTT. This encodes CASGTGITGELFF.

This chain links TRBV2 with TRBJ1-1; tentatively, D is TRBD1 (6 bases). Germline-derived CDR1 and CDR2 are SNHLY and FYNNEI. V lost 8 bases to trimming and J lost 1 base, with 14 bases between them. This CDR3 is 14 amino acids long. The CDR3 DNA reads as TGTGCCAGCCAATCCTACAGGGCGAACACTGAAGCTTTCTTT. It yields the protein CASQSYRANTEAFF.

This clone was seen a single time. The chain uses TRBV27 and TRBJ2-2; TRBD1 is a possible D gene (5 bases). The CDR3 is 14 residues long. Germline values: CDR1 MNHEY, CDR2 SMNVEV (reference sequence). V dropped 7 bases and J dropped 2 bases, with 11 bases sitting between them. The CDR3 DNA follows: TGTGCCAGCAAATTTAGGGGAAACACCGGGGAGCTGTTTTTT. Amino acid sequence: CASKFRGNTGELFF.

CDR3 nucleotide sequence: TGTGCCATCAGTGATGGTCGGACTGAAGCTTTCTTT. It encodes CAISDGRTEAFF. The chain uses TRBV10-3 and TRBJ1-1; D uncertain. The length of the CDR3 is 12 residues. Germline V gene lookup returns CDR1 ENHRY and CDR2 SYGVKD. Trimming took off 3 bases at V and 5 bases at J, with 7 bases between the two ends.

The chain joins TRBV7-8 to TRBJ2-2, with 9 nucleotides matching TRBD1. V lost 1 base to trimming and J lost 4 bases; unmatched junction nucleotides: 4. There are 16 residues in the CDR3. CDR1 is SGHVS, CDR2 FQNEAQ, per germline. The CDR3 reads CASSLVQGAGTGELFF. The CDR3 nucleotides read TGTGCCAGCAGCTTAGTACAGGGGGCGGGCACCGGGGAGCTGTTTTTT. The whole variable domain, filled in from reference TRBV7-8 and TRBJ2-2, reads GAGVSQSPRYKVAKRGQDVALRCDPISGHVSLFWYQQALGQGPEFLTYFQNEAQLDKSGLPSDRFFAERPEGSVSTLKIQRTQQEDSAVYLCASSLVQGAGTGELFFGEGSRLTVL.